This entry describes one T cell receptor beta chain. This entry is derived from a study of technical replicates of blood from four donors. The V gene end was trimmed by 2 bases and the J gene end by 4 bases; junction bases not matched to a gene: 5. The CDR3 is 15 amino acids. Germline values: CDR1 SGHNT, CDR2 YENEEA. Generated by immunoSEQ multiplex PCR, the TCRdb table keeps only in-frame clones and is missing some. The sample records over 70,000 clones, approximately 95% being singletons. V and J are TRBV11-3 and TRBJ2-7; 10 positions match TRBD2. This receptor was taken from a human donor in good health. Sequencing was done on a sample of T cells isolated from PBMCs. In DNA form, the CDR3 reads TGTGCCAGCAGCTTATATGGACTAGCGGATTACGAGCAGTACTTC. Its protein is CASSLYGLADYEQYF.